This T cell receptor (beta chain) was retrieved from a study of OX40 agonist ivuxolimab in advanced cancers. This CDR3 has 14 amino acids. Deletions cut 7 bases from V and 5 bases from J, with 17 bases between. CDR1 and CDR2 from the germline V gene are LNHDA and SQIVND (reference sequence). Assay: immunoSEQ multiplex PCR; the TCRdb copy retains only in-frame clones and omits some. The sample shows 13,000 to 15,000 clones, roughly three quarters of them seen only once. Specimen: CD4+ or CD8+ T cells sorted from blood, collected in a trial of the OX40 agonist ivuxolimab. This receptor was taken from an adult with an advanced solid tumor such as melanoma, head and neck, liver or kidney cancer. The gene calls are TRBV19 and TRBJ1-2, with unresolved D. CDR3 sequence (DNA): TGTGCCAGTACCCCGGGTGGGTCAGCTTATGGCTACACCTTC. This encodes CASTPGGSAYGYTF.